This T cell receptor (delta chain) was identified in a study of γδ T cells in repeated Plasmodium falciparum infection. TCRdb re-called the multiplex PCR reads via CATT. This sample has approximately 90,000 delta-chain clones, with 0.95% to 1% found just once. Only a few counts were recorded for this clone. Antigen: not known. A far larger clone is only one base removed, so a read error is likely. This same CDR3 is encoded by further DNA sequences in the sample. Vgamma9/Vdelta2+ and Vdelta2-negative gammadelta T cells were flow-sorted from PBMC for bulk sequencing. The CDR3 spans 20 residues. From germline, CDR1 is GEAIGNYY and CDR2 EKD. Study-level points and caveats: Vgamma9/Vdelta2+ T cells showed a stable polyclonal repertoire with shared TCRgamma sequences.

Specimen: gamma-delta T cells from blood. The rearrangement uses TRDV2 and TRDJ1; 10 bases line up with TRDD3. The origin of this receptor is a pool of human donors (malaria-infected and uninfected, not separated). The CDR3 spells CACDTDQNWGIEGYTDKLIF. The CDR3 DNA sequence: TGTGCCTGTGACACTGATCAAAACTGGGGGATCGAAGGGTACACCGATAAACTAATCTTT.